What follows is one T cell receptor (beta chain) and its context. Losses at the gene ends were 7 bases for V and 9 bases for J; bases not matched to a gene: 8. The length of the CDR3 is 15 residues. The germline gives CDR1 SNHLY, CDR2 FYNNEI. The data stem from a study of shared clonotypes between healthy human individuals. The method was immunoSEQ multiplex PCR; TCRdb's version includes in-frame clones alone and lacks a portion of them. Among hundreds of thousands of clones, approximately 79% were seen once, and the ten largest hold around 1.6%. The sequencing input was memory CD4+ T cells sorted from blood. Subset indicated: CD45RA-negative fraction. The rearrangement links TRBV2 to TRBJ2-1; 14 bases map to TRBD2. This clonotype originated in a woman under 40 in good health. The CDR3 sequence is CASTTGLAGGGEQFF. The CDR3 DNA reads TGTGCCAGCACCACTGGACTAGCGGGAGGCGGTGAGCAGTTCTTC.